A selection of T cell receptor beta chains follows, all from one sample in a study of blood T cell repertoires in COVID-19. The assay was immunoSEQ multiplex PCR, and TCRdb's table has in-frame clones only and misses some. The sample has about 260,000 clones, 85% to 90% seen once. Material: peripheral blood. The receptor set was obtained from a woman aged 55-69 years with COVID-19, enrolled during active disease. CDR3s include the opening cysteine and the closing phenylalanine or tryptophan.

V	J	CDR3
TRBV27	TRBJ1-4	CASSLQGRFHEKLFF
TRBV4-2	TRBJ2-5	CASSRAPQGTQYF
TRBV19	TRBJ1-1	CASSYQGGNTEAFF
TRBV21-1	TRBJ2-7	CASSKPRQGAVEQYF
TRBV19	TRBJ1-2	CASSMRGNYGYTF
TRBV18	TRBJ2-7	CASSPGNQRGRSEQYF
TRBV5-1	TRBJ2-1	CASSWGQAYNEQFF
TRBV28	TRBJ1-2	CASSLRVRNYGYTF
TRBV6-6	TRBJ1-5	CASSMDRGRNQPQHF
TRBV6-1	TRBJ1-6	CASSDRGSNSPLHF
TRBV27	TRBJ1-4	CASSPETETNEKLFF
TRBV7-2	TRBJ1-4	CASSLVGGGTNEKLFF
TRBV6-2/TRBV6-3	TRBJ2-5	CASSYSDSTQYF
TRBV9	TRBJ2-2	CASNRRQNTGELFF
TRBV18	TRBJ2-1	CASSPRGPGSYNEQFF
TRBV19	TRBJ1-5	CASSKGQVNQPQHF
TRBV3-1/TRBV3-2	TRBJ2-1	CASSQGLALSYNEQFF
TRBV3-1/TRBV3-2	TRBJ2-5	CASSPGVRNGETQYF
TRBV2	TRBJ1-1	CASTRTGEGTEAFF
TRBV5-1	TRBJ1-1	CASSLGDSGIGTEAFF
TRBV24-1	TRBJ2-2	CATSAQGTGATGELFF
TRBV24-1	TRBJ2-2	CATSESGIRGELFF
TRBV28	TRBJ2-7	CASSAFSGLNYEQYF
TRBV7-9	TRBJ1-2	CASSLAMGGYTF
TRBV7-8	TRBJ1-2	CASSYRGFYGYTF
TRBV2	TRBJ2-1	CASRVRGSGLNEQFF
TRBV6-6	TRBJ2-1	CASSPLTSGSSYNEQFF
TRBV29-1	TRBJ1-1	CSVEDDSFPEAFF
TRBV9	TRBJ2-2	CASSVGTSGELFF
TRBV27	TRBJ1-4	CASSTSGTGFEKLFF
TRBV7-8	TRBJ1-5	CASSLGTGVGSNQPQHF
TRBV11-2	TRBJ1-1	CASSLQTGMNTEAFF
TRBV19	TRBJ1-6	CASNDGTGLGNSPLHF
TRBV4-3	TRBJ1-1	CASSLVQGKSEAFF
TRBV18	TRBJ1-3	CASSPNRAGQGAGNTIYF
TRBV27	TRBJ2-7	CASSFTSGISYEQYF
TRBV6-4	TRBJ2-2	CASKKDSYTGELFF
TRBV21-1	TRBJ1-5	CASSKGQRIGYSNQPQHF
TRBV11-2	TRBJ2-1	CASSLGTSGTGEQFF
TRBV28	TRBJ2-7	CASSGGWEGSYEQYF
TRBV5-5	TRBJ2-2	CASSFQTGLGTGELFF
TRBV7-7	TRBJ2-1	CASSSHGLADNNEQFF
TRBV7-9	TRBJ1-4	CASSFGGANNEKLFF